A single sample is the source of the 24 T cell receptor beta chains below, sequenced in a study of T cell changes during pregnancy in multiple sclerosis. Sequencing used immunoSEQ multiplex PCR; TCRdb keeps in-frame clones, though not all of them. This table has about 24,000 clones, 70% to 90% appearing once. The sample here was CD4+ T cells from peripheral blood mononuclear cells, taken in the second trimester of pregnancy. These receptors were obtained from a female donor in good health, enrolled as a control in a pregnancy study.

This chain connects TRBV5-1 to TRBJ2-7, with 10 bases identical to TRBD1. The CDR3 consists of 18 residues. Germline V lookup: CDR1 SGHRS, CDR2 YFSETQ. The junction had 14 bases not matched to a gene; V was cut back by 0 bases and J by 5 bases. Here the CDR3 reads CASSLATLASGTGDEQYF. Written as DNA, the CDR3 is TGCGCCAGCAGCTTGGCAACCCTAGCATCGGGGACAGGGGACGAGCAGTACTTC.

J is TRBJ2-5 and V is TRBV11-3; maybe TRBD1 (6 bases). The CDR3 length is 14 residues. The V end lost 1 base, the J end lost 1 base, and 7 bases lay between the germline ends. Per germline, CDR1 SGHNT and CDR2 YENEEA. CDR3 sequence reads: CASSLGTVQETQYF. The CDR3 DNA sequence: TGTGCCAGCAGCTTAGGGACAGTCCAAGAGACCCAGTACTTC.

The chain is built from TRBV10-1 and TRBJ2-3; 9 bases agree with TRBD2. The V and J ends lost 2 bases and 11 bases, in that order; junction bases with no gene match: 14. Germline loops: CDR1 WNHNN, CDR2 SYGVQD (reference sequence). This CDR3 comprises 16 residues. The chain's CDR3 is CASSELAGLVPGGQYF. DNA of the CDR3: TGCGCCAGCAGTGAGCTAGCGGGGCTTGTACCAGGGGGGCAGTATTTT.

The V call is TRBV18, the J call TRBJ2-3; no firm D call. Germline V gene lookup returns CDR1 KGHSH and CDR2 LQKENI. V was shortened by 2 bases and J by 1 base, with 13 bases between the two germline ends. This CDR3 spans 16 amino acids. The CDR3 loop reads CASSPIDVAGTDTQYF. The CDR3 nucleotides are TGTGCCAGCTCACCAATTGATGTGGCCGGCACAGATACGCAGTATTTT.

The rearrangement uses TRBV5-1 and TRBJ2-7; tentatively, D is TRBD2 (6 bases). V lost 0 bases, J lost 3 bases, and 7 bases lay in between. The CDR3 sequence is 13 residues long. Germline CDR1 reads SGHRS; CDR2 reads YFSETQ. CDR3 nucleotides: TGCGCCAGCAGCTTGGCGGGGGTCTACGAGCAGTACTTC. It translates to CASSLAGVYEQYF.

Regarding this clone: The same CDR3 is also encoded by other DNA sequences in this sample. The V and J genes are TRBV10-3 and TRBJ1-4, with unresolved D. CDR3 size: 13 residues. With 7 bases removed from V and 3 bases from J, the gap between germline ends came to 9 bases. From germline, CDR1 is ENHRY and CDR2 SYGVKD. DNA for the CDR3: TGTGCCATCAAAAGCGGAGCTAATGAAAAACTGTTTTTT. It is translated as CAIKSGANEKLFF.

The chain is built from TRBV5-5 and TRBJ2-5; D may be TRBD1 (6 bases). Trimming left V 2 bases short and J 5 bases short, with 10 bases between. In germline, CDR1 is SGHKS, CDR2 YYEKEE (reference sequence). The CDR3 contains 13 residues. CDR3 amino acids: CASSLQGRETQYF. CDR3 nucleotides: TGTGCCAGCAGCTTACAGGGCCGGGAGACCCAGTACTTC.

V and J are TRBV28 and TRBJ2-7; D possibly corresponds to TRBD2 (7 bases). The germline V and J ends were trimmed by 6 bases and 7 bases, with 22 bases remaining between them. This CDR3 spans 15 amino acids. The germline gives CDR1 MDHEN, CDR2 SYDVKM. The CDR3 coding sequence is TGTGCCAGCAGACTGGGGGGGGGCAACCCGTGGGAGCAGTACTTC. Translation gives CASRLGGGNPWEQYF.

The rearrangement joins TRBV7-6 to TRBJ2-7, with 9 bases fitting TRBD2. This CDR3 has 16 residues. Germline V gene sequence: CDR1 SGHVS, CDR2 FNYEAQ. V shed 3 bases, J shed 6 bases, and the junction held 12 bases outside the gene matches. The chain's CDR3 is CASSFGGRGALGEQYF. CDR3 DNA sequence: TGTGCCAGCAGCTTTGGCGGGAGGGGGGCCCTAGGCGAGCAGTACTTC.

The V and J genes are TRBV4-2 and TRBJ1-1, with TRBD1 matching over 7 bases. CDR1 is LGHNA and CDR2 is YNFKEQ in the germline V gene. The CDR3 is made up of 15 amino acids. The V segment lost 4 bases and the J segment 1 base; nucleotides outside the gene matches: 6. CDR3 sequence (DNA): TGTGCCAGCAGCCGACTCGGGACAGCGAACACTGAAGCTTTCTTT. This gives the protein CASSRLGTANTEAFF.

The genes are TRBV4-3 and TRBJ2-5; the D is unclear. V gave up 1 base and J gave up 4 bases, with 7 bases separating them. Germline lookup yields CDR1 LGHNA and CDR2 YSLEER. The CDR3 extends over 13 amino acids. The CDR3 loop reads CASSQGVRETQYF. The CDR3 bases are TGCGCCAGCAGCCAAGGTGTTCGAGAGACCCAGTACTTC.

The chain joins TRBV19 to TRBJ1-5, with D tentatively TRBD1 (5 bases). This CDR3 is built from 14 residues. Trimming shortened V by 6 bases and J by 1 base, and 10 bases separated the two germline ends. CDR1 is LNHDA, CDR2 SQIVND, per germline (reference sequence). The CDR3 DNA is TGTGCCAGTAGCGGAGGGGCGAGCAATCAGCCCCAGCATTTT. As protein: CASSGGASNQPQHF.

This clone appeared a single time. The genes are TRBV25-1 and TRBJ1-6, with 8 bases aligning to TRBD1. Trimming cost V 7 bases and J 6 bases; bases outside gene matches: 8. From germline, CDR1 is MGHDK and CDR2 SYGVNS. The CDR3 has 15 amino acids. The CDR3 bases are TGTGCCAGCAATACAGGGGGTAATGGTAATTCACCCCTCCACTTT. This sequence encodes CASNTGGNGNSPLHF.

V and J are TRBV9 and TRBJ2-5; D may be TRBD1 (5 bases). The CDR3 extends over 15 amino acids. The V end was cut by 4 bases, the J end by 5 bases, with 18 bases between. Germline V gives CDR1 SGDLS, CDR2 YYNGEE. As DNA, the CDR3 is TGTGCCAGCAGCATCTTCCAGGGTTTCCGGGAGACCCAGTACTTC. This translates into CASSIFQGFRETQYF.

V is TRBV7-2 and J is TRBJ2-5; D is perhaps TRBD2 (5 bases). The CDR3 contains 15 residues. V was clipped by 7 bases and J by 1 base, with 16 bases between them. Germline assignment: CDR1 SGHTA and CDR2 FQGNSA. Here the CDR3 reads CASTHLGLGQETQYF. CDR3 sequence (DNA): TGTGCCAGCACCCATCTCGGACTTGGCCAAGAGACCCAGTACTTC. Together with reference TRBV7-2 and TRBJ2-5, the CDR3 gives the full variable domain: GAGVSQSPSNKVTEKGKDVELRCDPISGHTALYWYRQSLGQGLEFLIYFQGNSAPDKSGLPSDRFSAERTGGSVSTLTIQRTQQEDSAVYLCASTHLGLGQETQYFGPGTRLLVL.

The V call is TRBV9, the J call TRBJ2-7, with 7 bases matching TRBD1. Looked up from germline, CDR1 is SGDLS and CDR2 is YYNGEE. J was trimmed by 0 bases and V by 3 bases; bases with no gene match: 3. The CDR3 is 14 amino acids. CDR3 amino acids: CASSGTGASYEQYF. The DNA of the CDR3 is TGTGCCAGCAGCGGGACAGGTGCCTCCTACGAGCAGTACTTC.

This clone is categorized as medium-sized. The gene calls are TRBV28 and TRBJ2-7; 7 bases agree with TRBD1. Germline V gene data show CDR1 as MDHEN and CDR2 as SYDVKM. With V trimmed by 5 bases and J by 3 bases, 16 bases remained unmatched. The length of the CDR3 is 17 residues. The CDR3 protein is CASSVPGQPYENYEQYF. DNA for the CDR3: TGTGCCAGCAGTGTACCGGGACAGCCTTACGAAAACTACGAGCAGTACTTC.

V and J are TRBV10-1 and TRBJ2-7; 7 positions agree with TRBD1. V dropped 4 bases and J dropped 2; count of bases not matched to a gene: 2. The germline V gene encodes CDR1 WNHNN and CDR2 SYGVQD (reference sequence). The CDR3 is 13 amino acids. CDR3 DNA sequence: TGCGCCAGCAGTGCCGGGACAGCCTACGAGCAGTACTTC. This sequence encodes CASSAGTAYEQYF.

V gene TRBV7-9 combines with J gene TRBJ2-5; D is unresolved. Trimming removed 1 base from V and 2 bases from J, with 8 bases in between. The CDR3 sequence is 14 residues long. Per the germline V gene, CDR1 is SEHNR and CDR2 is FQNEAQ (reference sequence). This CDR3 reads CASSLGLGQETQYF. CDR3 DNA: TGTGCCAGCAGCTTAGGTCTAGGTCAAGAGACCCAGTACTTC. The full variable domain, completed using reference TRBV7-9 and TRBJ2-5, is DTGVSQNPRHKITKRGQNVTFRCDPISEHNRLYWYRQTLGQGPEFLTYFQNEAQLEKSRLLSDRFSAERPKGSFSTLEIQRTEQGDSAMYLCASSLGLGQETQYFGPGTRLLVL.

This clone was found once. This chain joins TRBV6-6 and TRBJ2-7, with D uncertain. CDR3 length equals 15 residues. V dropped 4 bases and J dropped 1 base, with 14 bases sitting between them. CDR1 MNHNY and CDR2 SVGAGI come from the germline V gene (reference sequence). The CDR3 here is CASSSPGLRSYEQYF. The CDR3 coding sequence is TGTGCCAGCAGTTCCCCCGGCCTCAGGTCCTACGAGCAGTACTTC.

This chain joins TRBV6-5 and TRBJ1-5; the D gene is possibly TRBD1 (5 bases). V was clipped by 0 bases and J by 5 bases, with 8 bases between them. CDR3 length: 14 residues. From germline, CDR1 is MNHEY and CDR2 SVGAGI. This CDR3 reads CASSYSQGDQPQHF. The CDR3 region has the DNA TGTGCCAGCAGTTACTCGCAGGGCGATCAGCCCCAGCATTTT.

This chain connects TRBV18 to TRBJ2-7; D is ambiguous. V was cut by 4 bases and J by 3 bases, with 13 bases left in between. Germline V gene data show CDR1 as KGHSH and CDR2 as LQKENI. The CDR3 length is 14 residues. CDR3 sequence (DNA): TGTGCCAGCTCACTGCCGGGTAGGCTCTACGAGCAGTACTTC. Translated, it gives CASSLPGRLYEQYF.

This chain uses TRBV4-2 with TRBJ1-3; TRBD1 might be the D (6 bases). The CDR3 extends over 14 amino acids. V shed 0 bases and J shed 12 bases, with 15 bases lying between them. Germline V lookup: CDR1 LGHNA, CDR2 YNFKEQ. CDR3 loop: CASSQEGAGQIIYF. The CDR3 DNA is TGTGCCAGCAGCCAAGAGGGGGCCGGACAGATCATATATTTT.

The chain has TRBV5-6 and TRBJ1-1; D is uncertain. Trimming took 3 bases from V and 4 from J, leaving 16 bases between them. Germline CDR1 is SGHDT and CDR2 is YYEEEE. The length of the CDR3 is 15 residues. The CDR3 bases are TGTGCCAGCAGCTACGAGGCGGGATTGGGCACTGAAGCTTTCTTT. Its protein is CASSYEAGLGTEAFF.